This entry lists 5 T cell receptor beta chains sequenced from one sample in a study of blood T cells in healthy people across ages. A second roughly 7 to 11 cycle PCR used barcoded and J-beta primers. MiXCR, applied by TCRdb to the 5' RACE reads, yields one record per CDR3 protein. The repertoire includes some 1.4 million distinct CDR3 sequences, around 39% of them detected once, and 7.9% sits in the top ten. Source material: blood. All receptors come from a woman between 18 and 29 years old in good health.

This clonotype came up a few times. This rearrangement joins TRBV2 to TRBJ2-4; D might be TRBD1 (5 bases). There are 10 residues in the CDR3. The germline CDR1 and CDR2 sequences are SNHLY and FYNNEI. V shed 3 bases and J shed 11 bases, with 5 bases lying between them. CDR3 region: CASSETVQYF. CDR3 nucleotide sequence: TGTGCCAGCAGTGAGACAGTTCAGTACTTC.

The V call is TRBV9, the J call TRBJ1-1, with 7 bases that match TRBD1. After removal of 4 bases from V and 8 bases from J, the junction contained 14 bases not matched to a gene. This CDR3 comprises 15 residues. Germline V lookup: CDR1 SGDLS, CDR2 YYNGEE. CDR3 DNA: TGTGCCAGCAGCCCTAGGACAGGAGGATCATCCGAAGCTTTCTTT. It is translated as CASSPRTGGSSEAFF.

The rearrangement links TRBV14 to TRBJ2-5; 8 bases match TRBD1. CDR3 length equals 14 residues. V was clipped by 4 bases and J by 5 bases; unmatched bases: 6. Germline lookup yields CDR1 SGHDN and CDR2 FVKESK. The CDR3 DNA is TGTGCCAGCAGCCCCTGGACAGGGACGGAGACCCAGTACTTC. The encoded protein is CASSPWTGTETQYF.

V is TRBV20-1 and J is TRBJ1-5; TRBD1 agrees at 7 bases. CDR3 length equals 19 residues. Germline CDR1 reads DFQATT; CDR2 reads SNEGSKA (reference sequence). Trimming at V came to 3 bases and at J to 5 bases, leaving 22 bases not matched to a gene. The CDR3 nucleotides read TGCAGTGCTAGGCTACCGGGACAGCTTGAGTGGGGAGGGGATCAGCCCCAGCATTTT. Its protein product is CSARLPGQLEWGGDQPQHF.

The chain couples TRBV27 to TRBJ2-1; possibly TRBD2 for D (5 bases). With the DNA end fitting TRBJ2-7 better, the J assignment may be wrong. Germline CDR1 reads MNHEY; CDR2 reads SMNVEV (reference sequence). The CDR3 is made up of 16 amino acids. In DNA, the CDR3 is TGTGCCAGCAGTCCCTTCAGCGGTGTCTCCTACAATGAGCAGTACTTC. This codes for CASSPFSGVSYNEQYF.